This T cell receptor beta chain was sequenced in a study of blood T cell repertoires in COVID-19. CDR1 and CDR2 from the germline V gene are MRHNA and SNTAGT. Deletions cut 7 bases from V and 6 bases from J, with 13 bases between. This CDR3 is built from 14 residues. Measured with immunoSEQ multiplex PCR; TCRdb has only the in-frame clones, and not every one. The sample shows under 400,000 clones, 70% to 90% of them seen only once. Sequenced sample: PBMCs or T cells enriched from blood (not recorded which). This chain joins TRBV6-4 and TRBJ1-6; no definite D call. The sequence was collected from a man between 35 and 55 years old in a cohort exposed to, infected with or recovered from COVID-19 (not recorded which). CDR3 sequence: CASTNFPGNSPLHF. The CDR3 DNA sequence: TGTGCCAGCACCAACTTTCCGGGTAATTCACCCCTCCACTTT.